This TCR beta chain was retrieved from a study of PD-1 blockade in classical Hodgkin lymphoma. At the level of the study: On a schedule of every 2 weeks, patients received nivolumab 3 mg/kg intravenously. Study observations and caveats: Partial responders and progressors had significantly lower baseline TCR diversity. Any patient who commenced nivolumab under 1 year after ASCT was excluded.

Every patient had relapsed following autologous stem cell transplantation, and cohorts differed in brentuximab vedotin exposure. With respect to this clone: Its target is not known.

Assay used: immunoSEQ multiplex PCR; TCRdb lists only in-frame clones, some missing. The sample carries more than 10,000 clones, roughly 76% recorded once. This TCR derives from a human donor with classical Hodgkin lymphoma. This material consisted of peripheral blood mononuclear cells (PBMCs), taken at baseline.

The CDR3 loop reads CASSTYRDRGLDEQFF. CDR3 nucleotide sequence: TGTGCCAGTAGTACGTACCGGGACAGGGGCCTCGATGAGCAGTTCTTC. The chain has TRBV19 and TRBJ2-1, with TRBD1 identical over 10 bases. This CDR3 region has 16 residues. Germline V CDR1 and CDR2: LNHDA, SQIVND (reference sequence). The junction had 11 bases not matched to a gene; V was cut back by 4 bases and J by 8 bases.